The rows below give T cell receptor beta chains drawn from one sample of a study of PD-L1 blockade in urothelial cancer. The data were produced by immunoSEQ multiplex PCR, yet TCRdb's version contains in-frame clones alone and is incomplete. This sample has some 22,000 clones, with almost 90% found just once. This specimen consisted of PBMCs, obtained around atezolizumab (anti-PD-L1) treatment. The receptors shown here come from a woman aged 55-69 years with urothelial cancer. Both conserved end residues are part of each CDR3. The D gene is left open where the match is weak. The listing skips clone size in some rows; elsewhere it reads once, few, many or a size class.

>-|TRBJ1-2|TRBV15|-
CATTRDIGYGYTF
TGTGCCACCACCAGGGACATCGGCTATGGCTACACCTTC
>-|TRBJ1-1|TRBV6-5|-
CASSSPKGKNTEAFF
TGTGCCAGCAGTAGCCCGAAGGGGAAGAACACTGAAGCTTTCTTT
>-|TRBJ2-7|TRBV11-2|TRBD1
CASSAWDRGSDEQYF
TGTGCCAGCAGCGCTTGGGACAGGGGTTCTGACGAGCAGTACTTC
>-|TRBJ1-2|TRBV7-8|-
CASSPQVGGNYGYTF
TGTGCCAGCAGCCCCCAGGTCGGTGGAAACTATGGCTACACCTTC
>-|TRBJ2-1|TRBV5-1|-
CASPEVIERLEFF
TGCGCCAGCCCAGAGGTCATCGAGCGTTTAGAGTTCTTC
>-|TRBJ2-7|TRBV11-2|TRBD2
CASSHLTSGPSSYEQYF
TGTGCCAGCAGCCACTTGACTAGCGGGCCCAGCTCCTACGAGCAGTACTTC
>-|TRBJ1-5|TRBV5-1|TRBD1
CASSPSGQGGQPQHF
TGCGCCAGCAGCCCCTCCGGACAGGGGGGGCAGCCCCAGCATTTT
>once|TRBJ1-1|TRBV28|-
CASSPLYSDINTEAFF
TGTGCCAGCAGTCCACTCTACTCGGACATTAACACTGAAGCTTTCTTT
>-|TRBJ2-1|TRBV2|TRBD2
CGGGLAESNEQFF
TGCGGGGGAGGACTAGCGGAGTCCAATGAGCAGTTCTTC
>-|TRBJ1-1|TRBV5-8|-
CASSLGVNTEAFF
TGTGCCAGCAGCTTGGGCGTGAACACTGAAGCTTTCTTT
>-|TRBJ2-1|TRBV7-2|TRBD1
CASSPGTGWSNEQFF
TGTGCCAGCAGCCCCGGGACAGGGTGGAGCAATGAGCAGTTCTTC
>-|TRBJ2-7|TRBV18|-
CASSPQGIGYEQYF
TGTGCCAGCTCACCACAGGGGATTGGTTACGAGCAGTACTTC
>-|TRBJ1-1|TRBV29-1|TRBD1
CSAPHGQGGPRRVSNTEAFF
TGCAGCGCCCCCCACGGACAGGGGGGACCTCGGAGGGTTTCGAACACTGAAGCTTTCTTT
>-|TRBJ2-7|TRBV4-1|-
CASSQAVLFYEQYF
TGCGCCAGCAGCCAAGCGGTTTTGTTCTACGAGCAGTACTTC
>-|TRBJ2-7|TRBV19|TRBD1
CASSPRDRGIYEQYF
TGTGCCAGTAGCCCTCGGGACAGGGGGATCTACGAGCAGTACTTC
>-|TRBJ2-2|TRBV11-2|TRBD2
CASSLPRTSATNTGELFF
TGTGCCAGCAGCCTGCCCCGGACTAGCGCAACGAACACCGGGGAGCTGTTTTTT
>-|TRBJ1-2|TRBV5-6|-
CASSLYGGAASGYGYTF
TGTGCCAGCAGCTTGTATGGGGGGGCAGCCTCGGGCTATGGCTACACCTTC
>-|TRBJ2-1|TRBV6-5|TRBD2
CASSYEGGRAYEQFF
TGTGCCAGCAGTTACGAGGGCGGGAGGGCCTATGAGCAGTTCTTC
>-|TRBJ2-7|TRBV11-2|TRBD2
CASRVAGGISYEQYF
TGTGCCAGCAGAGTAGCGGGAGGGATCTCCTACGAGCAGTACTTC
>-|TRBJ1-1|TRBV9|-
CASSVARGPDYNTEAFF
TGTGCCAGCAGCGTAGCCAGGGGCCCGGATTATAACACTGAAGCTTTCTTT
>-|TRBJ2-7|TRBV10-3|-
CAISPGVDYEQYF
TGTGCCATCAGTCCGGGAGTTGACTACGAGCAGTACTTC
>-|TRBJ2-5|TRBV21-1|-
CASSKGHREWQETQYF
TGTGCCAGCAGCAAAGGCCACAGGGAGTGGCAAGAGACCCAGTACTTC
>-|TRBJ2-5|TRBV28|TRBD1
CASSTRGPASQYF
TGTGCCAGCAGTACCAGGGGGCCAGCGTCCCAGTACTTC
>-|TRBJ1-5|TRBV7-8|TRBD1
CASSPRETGYHQPQHF
TGTGCCAGCAGCCCCCGTGAGACAGGGTACCATCAGCCCCAGCATTTT
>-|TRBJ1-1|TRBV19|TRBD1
CASSNKQGLGMNTEAFF
TGTGCCAGTAGTAACAAACAGGGGCTAGGAATGAACACTGAAGCTTTCTTT
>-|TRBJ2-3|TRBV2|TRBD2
CASKQGVAGGVSDTQYF
TGTGCCAGCAAGCAGGGAGTAGCGGGAGGTGTATCAGATACGCAGTATTTT
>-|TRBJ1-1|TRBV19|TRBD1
CASTDRGNTEAFF
TGTGCCAGTACCGACAGGGGAAACACTGAAGCTTTCTTT
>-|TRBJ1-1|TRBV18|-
CASSPTGKAEAFF
TGTGCCAGCTCACCAACGGGGAAGGCTGAAGCTTTCTTT
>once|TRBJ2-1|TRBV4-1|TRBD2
CASSRDGSGRPYNEQFF
TGCGCCAGCAGCCGGGATGGCAGCGGGAGGCCCTACAATGAGCAGTTCTTC
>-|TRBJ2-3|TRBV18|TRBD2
CASSPLLAASDTQYF
TGTGCCAGCTCACCACTACTAGCGGCTTCAGATACGCAGTATTTT
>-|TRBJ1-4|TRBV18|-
CASSFVVRDEKLFF
TGTGCCAGCTCATTCGTGGTTCGCGATGAAAAACTGTTTTTT
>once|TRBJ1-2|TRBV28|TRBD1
CASSLSGQQHYGYTF
TGTGCCAGCAGTTTATCGGGACAGCAGCACTATGGCTACACCTTC
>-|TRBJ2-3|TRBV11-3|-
CASSSSADTQYF
TGTGCCAGCAGCTCTAGCGCAGATACGCAGTATTTT
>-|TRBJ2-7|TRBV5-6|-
CASSSGSQPYEQYF
TGTGCCAGCAGCTCCGGGAGCCAACCCTACGAGCAGTACTTC
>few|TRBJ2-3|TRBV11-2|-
CASSLVLQNTQYF
TGTGCCAGCAGCTTAGTACTTCAAAATACGCAGTATTTT
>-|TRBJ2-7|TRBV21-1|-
CASSKGLEDEQYF
TGTGCCAGCAGCAAAGGGCTCGAGGACGAGCAGTACTTC
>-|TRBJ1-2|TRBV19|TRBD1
CASRGGLYGYTF
TGTGCCAGTAGAGGGGGCCTCTATGGCTACACCTTC
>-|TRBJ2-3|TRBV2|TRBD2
CASSSTGGPTDTQYF
TGTGCCAGCAGTTCCACGGGAGGACCCACAGATACGCAGTATTTT
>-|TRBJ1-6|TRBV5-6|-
CASSLFGGAGSPLHF
TGTGCCAGCAGCTTGTTCGGGGGAGCGGGATCACCCCTCCACTTT